A selection of T cell receptor beta chains follows, all from one sample in a study of T cells in Graves' hyperthyroidism and ophthalmopathy. TCRdb used MiXCR to reprocess the multiplex PCR reads, holding one entry per CDR3 protein. The sample includes a few hundred thousand distinct CDR3 sequences, approximately 14% of them seen just once. The specimen was blood. Source of these receptors: a woman aged 40 to 49 with Graves' ophthalmopathy. CDR3s include the opening cysteine and the closing phenylalanine or tryptophan. The D gene is left open where the match is weak. Where a row states a size, it is once, few, many or the class of an expanded clone; other rows omit it.

j_call | cdr3_length | clone_size | d_call | v_call | cdr3_nt | cdr3_aa
TRBJ2-7 | 12 | few | - | TRBV30 | TGTGCCTGGAGTGACCGCCTTTACGAGCAGTACTTC | CAWSDRLYEQYF
TRBJ2-2 | 14 | few | - | TRBV7-6 | TGTGCCAGCAGCTTACCAGTTTCAGGGAATGAGCTGTTTTTT | CASSLPVSGNELFF
TRBJ2-7 | 15 | many | TRBD1 | TRBV20-1 | TGCAGTGCGGCCGGGGCCGGGACAGGGCGCCACGAGCAGTACTTC | CSAAGAGTGRHEQYF
TRBJ1-2 | 11 | many | - | TRBV30 | TGTGCCTGGAGTGTTGGGGGAAGGTACACCTTC | CAWSVGGRYTF
TRBJ2-5 | 16 | - | TRBD2 | TRBV20-1 | TGCAGTGCTTTCCGGACTAGCGGGAGGGGAAGCGAGACCCAGTACTTC | CSAFRTSGRGSETQYF
TRBJ2-1 | 14 | few | TRBD2 | TRBV3-1 | TGTGCCAGCAGCCCCGGACTAGCGGCCAATGAGCAGTTCTTC | CASSPGLAANEQFF
TRBJ1-1 | 13 | many | - | TRBV2 | TGTGCCAGCGGCAGGGAAATCGACACTGAAGCTTTCTTT | CASGREIDTEAFF
TRBJ1-5 | 14 | many | - | TRBV12-3/TRBV12-4 | TGTGCCAGCAGTTTATTCCCGAGTAATCAGCCCCAGCATTTT | CASSLFPSNQPQHF
TRBJ1-1 | 12 | many | - | TRBV12-3/TRBV12-4 | TGTGCCAGCATGAGGGCCGGCGCTGAAGCTTTCTTT | CASMRAGAEAFF
TRBJ2-6 | 16 | many | TRBD1 | TRBV12-3/TRBV12-4 | TGTGCCAGCAGTTTAACAGGGGGCGCTGGGGCCAACGTCCTGACTTTC | CASSLTGGAGANVLTF
TRBJ2-2 | 14 | many | - | TRBV11-2 | TGTGCCAGCAGCTTAGTAACAGGTCGTGGGGAGCTGTTTTTT | CASSLVTGRGELFF
TRBJ2-7 | 15 | - | - | TRBV20-1 | TGCAGTGCTAGGGCCCCCCAGATGTCCACCTACAAGCAGTACTTC | CSARAPQMSTYKQYF
TRBJ2-1 | 16 | - | - | TRBV29-1 | TGCAGCGTTGAAGATCCAGAAACGGGCTCCTACAATGAGCAGTTCTTC | CSVEDPETGSYNEQFF
TRBJ1-1 | 14 | many | - | TRBV29-1 | TGCAGCGCCACCAGTAGTCCGGGGAACACTGAAGCTTTCTTT | CSATSSPGNTEAFF
TRBJ1-2 | 11 | many | - | TRBV2 | TGTGCCAGCAACCGTGCAGGAGGCTACACCTTC | CASNRAGGYTF
TRBJ2-6 | 14 | many | - | TRBV7-6 | TGTGCCAGCAATCTCGGGCCTGGGGCCAACGTCCTGACTTTC | CASNLGPGANVLTF
TRBJ1-1 | 14 | many | TRBD1 | TRBV27 | TGTGCCAGCAGTCGGACAGGGGGGGACACTGAAGCTTTCTTT | CASSRTGGDTEAFF
TRBJ2-1 | 18 | many | TRBD2 | TRBV28 | TGTGCCAGCAGTTCCCCCGGGACTAGCGGGAATCGGTTGGGTGAGCAGTTCTTC | CASSSPGTSGNRLGEQFF
TRBJ2-7 | 15 | once | TRBD2 | TRBV28 | TGTGCCAGCAGTTTATTGTATAGCGGGAGCTACGGGCAGTACTTC | CASSLLYSGSYGQYF
TRBJ1-2 | 13 | few | - | TRBV18 | TGTGCCAGCTCACCAAGCCGCAGCTATGGCTACACCTTC | CASSPSRSYGYTF
TRBJ2-7 | 14 | many | TRBD1 | TRBV2 | TGTGCCAGCAGGGCTGACAGGGAGCGTAACGAGCAGTACTTC | CASRADRERNEQYF
TRBJ1-5 | 15 | few | - | TRBV30 | TGTGCCTGGAGTGTACCGGGGAGCCGAAATCAGCCCCAGCATTTT | CAWSVPGSRNQPQHF
TRBJ1-1 | 15 | - | - | TRBV15 | TGTGCCACCAGCAGAGATCGGGGGTCGAACACTGAAGCTTTCTTT | CATSRDRGSNTEAFF
TRBJ2-1 | 15 | few | TRBD1 | TRBV3-1 | TGTGCCAGCAGCCACGGACAGGGGTTTATGGATGAGCAGTTCTTC | CASSHGQGFMDEQFF
TRBJ2-1 | 15 | few | TRBD2 | TRBV5-6 | TGTGCCAGCAGCCCCGCGGGGACTAGATACAATGAGCAGTTCTTC | CASSPAGTRYNEQFF
TRBJ1-2 | 16 | - | - | TRBV11-2 | TGTGCCAGCAGCTTAGAGCCACGGGGGGCCAGCTATGGCTACACCTTC | CASSLEPRGASYGYTF
TRBJ1-6 | 14 | few | - | TRBV6-4 | TGTGCCAGCAGTGCCAGCCCAGGGAATTCACCCCTCCACTTT | CASSASPGNSPLHF
TRBJ2-7 | 18 | - | TRBD2 | TRBV20-1 | TGCAGTGCTAGACCCCCCTTCGCTAGCGGGAGGGCATCGTACGAGCAGTACTTC | CSARPPFASGRASYEQYF
TRBJ2-2 | 13 | many | - | TRBV20-1 | TGCAGCGTACAGGAAAGGGGGACCGGGGAGCTGTTTTTT | CSVQERGTGELFF
TRBJ2-3 | 13 | many | - | TRBV30 | TGTGCCTGGAGGGGGACTTACACAGATACGCAGTATTTT | CAWRGTYTDTQYF
TRBJ2-1 | 12 | - | - | TRBV10-1 | TGCGCCAGCAGTGAGTCGATGGGTGAGCAGTTCTTC | CASSESMGEQFF
TRBJ2-2 | 13 | few | - | TRBV29-1 | TGCAGCGTTGAACCCCAGAACACCGGGGAGCTGTTTTTT | CSVEPQNTGELFF
TRBJ2-5 | 14 | - | - | TRBV7-9 | TGTGCCAGCAGAACCTACGGGGAACAAGAGACCCAGTACTTC | CASRTYGEQETQYF
TRBJ2-3 | 15 | many | - | TRBV6-1 | TGTGCCAGCAGTTCCCCGTGGGAGCCGCCAAATACGCAGTATTTT | CASSSPWEPPNTQYF
TRBJ1-5 | 12 | - | - | TRBV20-1 | TGCAGTTCTGGACGGGGCAATCAGCCCCAGCATTTT | CSSGRGNQPQHF
TRBJ2-2 | 14 | - | TRBD1 | TRBV20-1 | TGCAGTGCTAGATCCCAGGGGGTAGCCGGGGAGCTGTTTTTT | CSARSQGVAGELFF
TRBJ1-2 | 11 | few | - | TRBV3-1 | TGTGCCAGCAGCCATGGGGCTGGCTACACCTTC | CASSHGAGYTF
TRBJ2-1 | 16 | few | - | TRBV7-9 | TGTGCCAGCAGCTCGGACAGTACAGCACCGAACAATGAGCAGTTCTTC | CASSSDSTAPNNEQFF
TRBJ1-3 | 14 | - | - | TRBV4-1 | TGCGCCAGCAGCCAAGAAGAGTCTGGAAACACCATATATTTT | CASSQEESGNTIYF
TRBJ2-1 | 18 | few | TRBD2 | TRBV7-9 | TGTGCCAGCAGCTTAGGGCTAGACCTAGCGGGAGTATCCAATGAGCAGTTCTTC | CASSLGLDLAGVSNEQFF
TRBJ2-1 | 18 | - | - | TRBV4-1 | TGCGCCAGCAGCCAAGCCAACCTAGTGGGGCTGGGGTACAATGAGCAGTTCTTC | CASSQANLVGLGYNEQFF
TRBJ1-2 | 14 | many | - | TRBV10-3 | TGTGCCATCAGTGAGTCGAACAGTTTGGATGGCTACACCTTC | CAISESNSLDGYTF
TRBJ2-1 | 13 | many | TRBD2 | TRBV10-1 | TGCGCCAGCAGCGGGAGGGGGGTCCATGAGCAGTTCTTC | CASSGRGVHEQFF